Following are 8 T cell receptor beta chains from one sample sequenced in a study of T cell responses to AZD1222 COVID-19 vaccine. The method was immunoSEQ multiplex PCR; TCRdb's version includes in-frame clones alone and lacks a portion of them. The data contain 130,000 to 150,000 clones, 90% to 95% of them singletons. This specimen was peripheral blood, taken on day 0 of MenACWY control vaccination. Receptors originate from an adult in good health.

The V call is TRBV18, the J call TRBJ2-2; 7 positions agree with TRBD1. Germline V CDR1 and CDR2: KGHSH, LQKENI. The J segment lost 5 bases and the V segment lost 6 bases, leaving 9 bases of the junction unmatched. CDR3 length: 15 amino acids. CDR3 DNA: TGTGCCAGCTCGATGGGACAGACTACTACCGGGGAGCTGTTTTTT. Translated, it gives CASSMGQTTTGELFF.

The chain uses TRBV3-1 (or the pseudogene TRBV3-2) and TRBJ2-7, with TRBD2 matching over 9 bases. Germline CDR1 LGHDT, CDR2 YNNKEL (reference sequence). This CDR3 contains 16 residues. The J segment lost 6 bases and the V segment lost 3 bases, leaving 12 bases of the junction unmatched. This CDR3 is CASSQTSGLRGGEQYF. CDR3 DNA sequence: TGTGCCAGCAGCCAGACTAGCGGCCTCAGGGGGGGCGAGCAGTACTTC.

This clone came up once. V and J are TRBV11-2 and TRBJ1-3; D gene uncertain. Between the trimmed V and J ends, which lost 4 bases and 4 bases, there was a span of 11 bases. The V gene's germline CDR1 is SGHAT and CDR2 FQNNGV. CDR3 length: 14 residues. The DNA of the CDR3 is TGTGCCAGCAGCTCCCCCCCTACAGGAAACACCATATATTTT. This gives the protein CASSSPPTGNTIYF.

This chain joins TRBV7-9 and TRBJ1-2; D unclear. The germline V and J ends were trimmed by 10 bases and 1 base, with 16 bases remaining between them. Germline-derived CDR1 and CDR2 are SEHNR and FQNEAQ (reference sequence). This CDR3 region has 14 residues. This CDR3 reads CATGNRFLNYGYTF. The CDR3 nucleotides are TGTGCCACCGGGAACCGATTTCTTAACTATGGCTACACCTTC.

The chain links TRBV19 to TRBJ1-4; D unclear. This CDR3 has 13 residues. Germline V gives CDR1 LNHDA, CDR2 SQIVND (reference sequence). The germline V and J ends were trimmed by 6 bases and 7 bases, with 12 bases remaining between them. Written as DNA, the CDR3 is TGTGCCAGTAGAAGGCAGCTTGCTGAAAAACTGTTTTTT. Translated, it gives CASRRQLAEKLFF.

The chain has TRBV4-2 and TRBJ1-2, with 12 bases identical to TRBD1. The CDR3 sequence is 15 residues long. Per germline, CDR1 LGHNA and CDR2 YNFKEQ. After removal of 4 bases from V and 7 bases from J, the junction contained 7 bases not matched to a gene. CDR3 protein: CASSPYGTGGTGYTF. The CDR3 bases are TGTGCCAGCAGCCCTTACGGGACAGGGGGCACTGGCTACACCTTC.

The genes are TRBV20-1 and TRBJ2-3; D not certain. This CDR3 contains 10 residues. V was clipped by 6 bases and J by 2 bases, with 3 bases between them. Germline V gene data show CDR1 as DFQATT and CDR2 as SNEGSKA (reference sequence). This CDR3 reads CSANTDTQYF. As DNA, the CDR3 is TGCAGTGCCAACACAGATACGCAGTATTTT.

V is TRBV5-1 and J is TRBJ1-5; D not resolved. The CDR3 has 13 amino acids. Trimming took off 4 bases at V and 3 bases at J, with 8 bases between the two ends. CDR1 and CDR2 (germline): SGHRS, YFSETQ. This CDR3 is CASSPWTNQPQHF. The CDR3 DNA follows: TGCGCCAGCAGCCCCTGGACCAATCAGCCCCAGCATTTT.